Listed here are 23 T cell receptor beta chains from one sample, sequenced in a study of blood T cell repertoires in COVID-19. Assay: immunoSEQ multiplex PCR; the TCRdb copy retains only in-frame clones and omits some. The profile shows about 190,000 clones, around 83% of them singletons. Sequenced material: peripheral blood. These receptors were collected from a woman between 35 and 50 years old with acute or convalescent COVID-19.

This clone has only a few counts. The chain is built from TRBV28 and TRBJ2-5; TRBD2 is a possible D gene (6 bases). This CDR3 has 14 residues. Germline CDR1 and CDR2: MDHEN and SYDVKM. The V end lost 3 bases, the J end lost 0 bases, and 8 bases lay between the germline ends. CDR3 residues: CASSFWTNQETQYF. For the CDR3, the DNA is TGTGCCAGCAGTTTCTGGACTAACCAAGAGACCCAGTACTTC.

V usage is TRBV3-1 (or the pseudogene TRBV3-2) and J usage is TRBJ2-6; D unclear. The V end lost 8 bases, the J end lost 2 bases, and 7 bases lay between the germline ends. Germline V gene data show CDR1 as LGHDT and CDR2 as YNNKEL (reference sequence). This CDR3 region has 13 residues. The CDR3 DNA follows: TGTGCCAGCCTAGGCCCTGGGGCCAACGTCCTGACTTTC. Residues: CASLGPGANVLTF.

Written as DNA, the CDR3 is TGTGCCAGCGTACGGGGGGGCGTCTACAATGAGCAGTTCTTC. Its protein is CASVRGGVYNEQFF. The chain combines TRBV6-6 with TRBJ2-1; 8 bases are shared with TRBD2. This CDR3 contains 14 residues. The germline V gene has CDR1 MNHNY and CDR2 SVGAGI (reference sequence). V dropped 8 bases and J dropped 3; count of bases not matched to a gene: 6.

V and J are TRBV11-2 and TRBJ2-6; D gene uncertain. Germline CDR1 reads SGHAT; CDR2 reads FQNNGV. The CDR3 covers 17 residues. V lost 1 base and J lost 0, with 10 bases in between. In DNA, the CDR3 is TGTGCCAGCAGCTTAGGGTTGACTCTCTCTGGGGCCAACGTCCTGACTTTC. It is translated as CASSLGLTLSGANVLTF.

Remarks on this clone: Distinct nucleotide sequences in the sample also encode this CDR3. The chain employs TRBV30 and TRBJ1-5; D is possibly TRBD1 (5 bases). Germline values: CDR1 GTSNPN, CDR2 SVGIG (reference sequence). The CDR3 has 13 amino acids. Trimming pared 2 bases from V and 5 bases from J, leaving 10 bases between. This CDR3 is CAWSRQGDQPQHF. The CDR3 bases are TGTGCCTGGAGTCGTCAGGGCGATCAGCCCCAGCATTTT.

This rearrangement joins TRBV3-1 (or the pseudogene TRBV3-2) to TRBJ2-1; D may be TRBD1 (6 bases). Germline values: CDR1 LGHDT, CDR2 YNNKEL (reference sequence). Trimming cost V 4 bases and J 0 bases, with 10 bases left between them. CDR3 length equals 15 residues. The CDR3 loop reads CASSRQESSYNEQFF. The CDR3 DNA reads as TGTGCCAGCAGCCGACAGGAAAGCTCCTACAATGAGCAGTTCTTC.

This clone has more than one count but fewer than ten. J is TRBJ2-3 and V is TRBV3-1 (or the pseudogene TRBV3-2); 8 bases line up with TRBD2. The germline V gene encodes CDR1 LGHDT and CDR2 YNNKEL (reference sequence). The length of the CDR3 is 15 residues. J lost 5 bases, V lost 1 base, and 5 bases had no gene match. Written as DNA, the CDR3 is TGTGCCAGCAGCCAAGGCGGGAGGCGTGGAGATACGCAGTATTTT. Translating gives CASSQGGRRGDTQYF.

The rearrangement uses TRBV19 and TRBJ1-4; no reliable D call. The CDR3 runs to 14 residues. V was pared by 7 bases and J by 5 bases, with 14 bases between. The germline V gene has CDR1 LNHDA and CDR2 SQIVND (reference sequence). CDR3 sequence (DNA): TGTGCCAGTAACGATGGCAGATTCAATGAAAAACTGTTTTTT. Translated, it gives CASNDGRFNEKLFF.

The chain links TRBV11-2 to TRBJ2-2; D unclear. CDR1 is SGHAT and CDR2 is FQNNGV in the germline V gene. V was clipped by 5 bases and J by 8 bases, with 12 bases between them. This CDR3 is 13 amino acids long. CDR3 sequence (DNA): TGTGCCAGCAGCCTTCAACTTGTTGGGGAGCTGTTTTTT. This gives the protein CASSLQLVGELFF.

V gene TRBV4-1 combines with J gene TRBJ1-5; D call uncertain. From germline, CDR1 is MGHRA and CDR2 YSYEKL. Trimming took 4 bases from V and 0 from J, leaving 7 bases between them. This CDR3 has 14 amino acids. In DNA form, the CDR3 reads TGCGCCAGCAGCCGCGATTATAGCAATCAGCCCCAGCATTTT. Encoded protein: CASSRDYSNQPQHF.

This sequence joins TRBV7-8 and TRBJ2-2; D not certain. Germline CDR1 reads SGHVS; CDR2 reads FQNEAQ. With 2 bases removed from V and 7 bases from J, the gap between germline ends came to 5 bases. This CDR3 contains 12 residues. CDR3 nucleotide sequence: TGTGCCAGCAGCTTACGCGGCGGGGAGCTGTTTTTT. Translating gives CASSLRGGELFF.

This CDR3 reads CASSPTDRYTDTQYF. The CDR3 DNA sequence: TGTGCCAGCAGTCCAACCGACAGATACACAGATACGCAGTATTTT. This rearrangement joins TRBV6-5 to TRBJ2-3; maybe TRBD1 (5 bases). Between the trimmed V and J ends, which lost 5 bases and 2 bases, there was a span of 14 bases. Germline-derived CDR1 and CDR2 are MNHEY and SVGAGI. The CDR3 is made up of 15 amino acids.

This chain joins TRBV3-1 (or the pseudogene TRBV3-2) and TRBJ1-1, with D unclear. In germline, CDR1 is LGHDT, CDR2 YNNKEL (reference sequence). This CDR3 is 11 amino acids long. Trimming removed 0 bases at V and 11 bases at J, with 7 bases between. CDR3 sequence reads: CASSQERAAFF. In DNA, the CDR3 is TGTGCCAGCAGCCAAGAGCGGGCGGCTTTCTTT.

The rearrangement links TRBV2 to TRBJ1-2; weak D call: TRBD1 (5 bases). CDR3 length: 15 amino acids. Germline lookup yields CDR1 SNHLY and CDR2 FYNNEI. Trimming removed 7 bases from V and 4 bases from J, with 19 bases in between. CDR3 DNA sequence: TGTGCCAGCAATCTTCGTCGACAGTCGGTCTATGGCTACACCTTC. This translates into CASNLRRQSVYGYTF.

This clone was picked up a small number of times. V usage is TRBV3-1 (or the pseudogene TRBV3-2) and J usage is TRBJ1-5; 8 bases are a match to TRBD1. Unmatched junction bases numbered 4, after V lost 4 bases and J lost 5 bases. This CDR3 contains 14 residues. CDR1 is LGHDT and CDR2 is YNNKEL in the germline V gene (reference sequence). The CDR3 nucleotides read TGTGCCAGCAGCCCGCGGGACAGGCATCAGCCCCAGCATTTT. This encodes CASSPRDRHQPQHF.

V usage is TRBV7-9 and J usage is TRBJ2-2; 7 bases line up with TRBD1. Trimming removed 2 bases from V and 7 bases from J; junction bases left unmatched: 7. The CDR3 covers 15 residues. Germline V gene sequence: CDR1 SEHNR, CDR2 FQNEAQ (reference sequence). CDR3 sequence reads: CASSLLSTGLGELFF. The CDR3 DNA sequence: TGTGCCAGCAGCTTACTATCGACAGGGCTCGGGGAGCTGTTTTTT.

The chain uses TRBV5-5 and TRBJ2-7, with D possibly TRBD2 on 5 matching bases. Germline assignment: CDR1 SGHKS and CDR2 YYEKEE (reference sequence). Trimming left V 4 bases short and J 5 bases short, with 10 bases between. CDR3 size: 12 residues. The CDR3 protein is CASSLSGDEQYF. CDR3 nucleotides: TGTGCCAGCAGCCTATCCGGGGACGAGCAGTACTTC.

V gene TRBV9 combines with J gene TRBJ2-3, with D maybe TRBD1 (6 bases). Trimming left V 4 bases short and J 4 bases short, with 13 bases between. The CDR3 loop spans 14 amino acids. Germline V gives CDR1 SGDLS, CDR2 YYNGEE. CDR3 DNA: TGTGCCAGCAGCCCAACAGGGAATTCAGATACGCAGTATTTT. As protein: CASSPTGNSDTQYF.

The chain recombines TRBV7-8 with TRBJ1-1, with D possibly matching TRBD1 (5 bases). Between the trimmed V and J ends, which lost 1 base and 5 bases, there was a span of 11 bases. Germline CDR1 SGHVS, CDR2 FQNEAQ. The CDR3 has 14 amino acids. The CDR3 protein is CASSLDQGWTEAFF. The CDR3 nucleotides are TGTGCCAGCAGCTTAGATCAGGGATGGACTGAAGCTTTCTTT. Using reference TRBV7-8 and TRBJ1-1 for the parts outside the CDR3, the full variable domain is GAGVSQSPRYKVAKRGQDVALRCDPISGHVSLFWYQQALGQGPEFLTYFQNEAQLDKSGLPSDRFFAERPEGSVSTLKIQRTQQEDSAVYLCASSLDQGWTEAFFGQGTRLTVV.

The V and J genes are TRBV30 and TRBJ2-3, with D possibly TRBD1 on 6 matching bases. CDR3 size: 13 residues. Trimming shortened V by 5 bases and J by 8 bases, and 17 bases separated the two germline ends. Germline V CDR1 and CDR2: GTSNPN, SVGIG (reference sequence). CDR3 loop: CAWGPMGAGTQYF. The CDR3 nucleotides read TGTGCCTGGGGCCCCATGGGGGCGGGTACGCAGTATTTT.

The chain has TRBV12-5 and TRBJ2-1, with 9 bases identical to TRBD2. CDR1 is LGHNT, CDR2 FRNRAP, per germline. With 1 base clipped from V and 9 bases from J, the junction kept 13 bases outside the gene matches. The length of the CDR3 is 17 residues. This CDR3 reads CASGLGAPGLAFGEQFF. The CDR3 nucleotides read TGTGCTAGTGGTTTGGGGGCCCCGGGACTAGCATTCGGTGAGCAGTTCTTC.

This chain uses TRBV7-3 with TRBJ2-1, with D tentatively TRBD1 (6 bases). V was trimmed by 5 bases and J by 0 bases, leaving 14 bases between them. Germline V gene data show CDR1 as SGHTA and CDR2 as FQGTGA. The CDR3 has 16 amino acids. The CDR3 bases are TGTGCCAGCAGCCCCCGGGTGGGGGCCTCCTACAATGAGCAGTTCTTC. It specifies CASSPRVGASYNEQFF.

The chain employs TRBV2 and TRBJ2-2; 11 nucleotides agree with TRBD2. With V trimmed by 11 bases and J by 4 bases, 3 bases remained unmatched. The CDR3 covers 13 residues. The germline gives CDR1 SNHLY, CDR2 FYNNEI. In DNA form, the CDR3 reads TGTGCCTTTCTAGCGGGAGGCACCGGGGAGCTGTTTTTT. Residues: CAFLAGGTGELFF.